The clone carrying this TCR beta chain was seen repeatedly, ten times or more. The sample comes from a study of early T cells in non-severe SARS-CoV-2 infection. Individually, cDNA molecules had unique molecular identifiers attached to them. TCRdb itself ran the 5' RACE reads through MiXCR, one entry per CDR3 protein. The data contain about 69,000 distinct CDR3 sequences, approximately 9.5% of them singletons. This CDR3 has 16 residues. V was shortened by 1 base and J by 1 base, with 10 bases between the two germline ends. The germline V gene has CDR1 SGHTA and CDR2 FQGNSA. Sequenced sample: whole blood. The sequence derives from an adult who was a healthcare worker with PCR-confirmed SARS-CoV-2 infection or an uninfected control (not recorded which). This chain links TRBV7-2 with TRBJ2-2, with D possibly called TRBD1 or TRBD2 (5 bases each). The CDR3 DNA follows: TGTGCCAGCAGCTTAGGCCGGGGCGTGAACACCGGGGAGCTGTTTTTT. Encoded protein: CASSLGRGVNTGELFF.